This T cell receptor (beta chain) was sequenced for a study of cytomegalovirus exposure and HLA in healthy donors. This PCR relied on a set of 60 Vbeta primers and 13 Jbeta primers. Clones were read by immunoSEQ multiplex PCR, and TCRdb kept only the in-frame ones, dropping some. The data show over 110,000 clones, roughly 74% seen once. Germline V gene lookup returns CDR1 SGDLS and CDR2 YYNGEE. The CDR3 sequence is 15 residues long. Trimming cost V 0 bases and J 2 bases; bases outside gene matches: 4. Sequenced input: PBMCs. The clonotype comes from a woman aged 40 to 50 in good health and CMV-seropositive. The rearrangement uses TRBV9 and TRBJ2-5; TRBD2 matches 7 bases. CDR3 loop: CASSVGSGPQETQYF. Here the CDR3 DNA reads TGTGCCAGCAGCGTAGGTAGCGGGCCACAAGAGACCCAGTACTTC.